Listed below are T cell receptor beta chains from one sample, sequenced in a study of T-cell memory formation after mild COVID-19. One entry per CDR3 protein results from TCRdb running MiXCR on the 5' RACE reads. The table has 350,000 or so distinct CDR3 sequences, approximately 21% seen once; the top ten hold roughly an eighth. Sequencing was performed on PBMCs or a T cell subset sorted from them (not recorded which). The receptors were sampled from an adult woman who had mild COVID-19 (a few samples of this study predate the infection). Cell type and time point are not known. Each CDR3 is given with its conserved first and last residue. Each record gives: D gene, clone size, J gene, V gene, CDR3 DNA, CDR3 protein. A D gene is named only where the DNA matches it firmly. The size entry is marked missing in some rows and otherwise reads once, few, many or a size class.

>-|-|TRBJ1-2|TRBV5-1
TGCGCCAGCAGCCCCGGACAGACTGGCTACACCTTC
CASSPGQTGYTF
>-|-|TRBJ2-2|TRBV29-1
TGCAGCGTCCTTGTGAACACCGGGGAGCTGTTTTTT
CSVLVNTGELFF
>-|few|TRBJ1-1|TRBV30
TGTGCCTGGAGTGTACATGGAGGGGAAAGCACTGAAGCTTTCTTT
CAWSVHGGESTEAFF
>-|-|TRBJ2-2|TRBV20-1
TGCAGTGCTAACTACATGACCGGGGAGCTGTTTTTT
CSANYMTGELFF
>TRBD2|few|TRBJ2-1|TRBV5-4
TGTGCCAGCAGCGTGGGTAGCGGGGGGGGCTACAGACATGAGCAGTTCTTC
CASSVGSGGGYRHEQFF
>-|-|TRBJ1-1|TRBV12-3/TRBV12-4
TGTGCCAGCAGTTTATATCGCCTTATTCGAGGGAACGCGGACACTGAAGCTTTCTTT
CASSLYRLIRGNADTEAFF
>TRBD2|-|TRBJ2-3|TRBV7-6
TGTGCCAGCAGCTTTAGCGGGGGAACTGCCGCAGATACGCAGTATTTT
CASSFSGGTAADTQYF
>-|-|TRBJ1-1|TRBV6-6
TGTGCCAGCAGTTACCCAGGGGAGAACACTGAAGCTTTCTTT
CASSYPGENTEAFF
>-|-|TRBJ2-5|TRBV21-1
TGTGCCAGTAAAACGAGGTTGGGTCGACAAGAGACCCAGTACTTC
CASKTRLGRQETQYF
>TRBD1|-|TRBJ2-1|TRBV5-5
TGTGCCAGCAGCCCGTGGGACAGGCAACAGGACAATGAGCAGTTCTTC
CASSPWDRQQDNEQFF
>TRBD1|-|TRBJ2-7|TRBV7-9
TGTGCCAGCAGCTCCGGGACAGAATCCTACGAGCAGTACTTC
CASSSGTESYEQYF
>-|few|TRBJ1-1|TRBV7-9
TGTGCCAGCAGGACCGAGAGCACTGAAGCTTTCTTT
CASRTESTEAFF
>-|few|TRBJ2-7|TRBV20-1
TGCAGTGTGGGCTACGAGCAGTACTTC
CSVGYEQYF
>-|few|TRBJ1-5|TRBV7-9
TGTGCCAGCAGCTTGGGGTACAATCAGCCCCAGCATTTT
CASSLGYNQPQHF
>-|-|TRBJ1-2|TRBV15
TGTGCCACCAGCAGAAACACTGGGGACGGGTATGGCTACACCTTC
CATSRNTGDGYGYTF
>-|-|TRBJ1-1|TRBV11-2
TGTGCCAGCAGCTTAGGTCATGGTGTGAACACTGAAGCTTTCTTT
CASSLGHGVNTEAFF
>-|once|TRBJ1-4|TRBV12-3/TRBV12-4
TGTGCCAGCATCCCGACGGGGGGTGGGAATGAAAAACTGTTTTTT
CASIPTGGGNEKLFF
>TRBD2|-|TRBJ2-7|TRBV4-2
TGTGCCAGCAGCTTGCGGGAGCTAGCGGGAGCCCCACGCGAGCAGTACTTC
CASSLRELAGAPREQYF
>-|-|TRBJ1-1|TRBV12-3/TRBV12-4
TGTGCCAGCAGTTTCCGGATTCCGAACACTGAAGCTTTCTTT
CASSFRIPNTEAFF
>TRBD1|-|TRBJ1-6|TRBV6-5
TGTGCCAGCAGTTACTCCACAGGGGTTGGTTCACCCCTCCACTTT
CASSYSTGVGSPLHF
>-|many|TRBJ1-1|TRBV12-3/TRBV12-4
TGTGCCAGCAGTTTTAAGGAACTGAACACTGAAGCTTTCTTT
CASSFKELNTEAFF
>TRBD2|few|TRBJ2-1|TRBV7-2
TGTGCCAGCAGGGTCACTAGCGGGGGTTACAATGAGCAGTTCTTC
CASRVTSGGYNEQFF
>TRBD1|-|TRBJ1-2|TRBV6-5
TGTGCCAGCACAGGGGGTGTGGGCTACACCTTC
CASTGGVGYTF
>TRBD2|few|TRBJ2-3|TRBV20-1
TGCAGTGCCACTAGCGGGAGGTCAGATACGCAGTATTTT
CSATSGRSDTQYF
>TRBD1|few|TRBJ1-6|TRBV5-8
TGTGCCAACCTACCGATCCGGGACAGGGGTTCACCCCTCCACTTT
CANLPIRDRGSPLHF
>-|-|TRBJ1-2|TRBV27
TGTGCCAGCAGTTCCAGTCAGGGAAACTATGGCTACACCTTC
CASSSSQGNYGYTF
>TRBD2|-|TRBJ2-5|TRBV12-3/TRBV12-4
TGTGCCAGCAAAGCCGGGACTAGCGGGGGAGAGACCCAGTACTTC
CASKAGTSGGETQYF
>TRBD2|few|TRBJ2-3|TRBV7-8
TGTGCCAGCAGCCCCCCCCCGGGACTAGCTCATTCAGATACGCAGTATTTT
CASSPPPGLAHSDTQYF
>TRBD1|few|TRBJ2-7|TRBV20-1
TGCAGTGCTAGAGCACCACTTAGGACAGGGAACGAGCAGTACTTC
CSARAPLRTGNEQYF
>TRBD2|many|TRBJ2-3|TRBV12-3/TRBV12-4
TGTGCCAGCAGCCCCGGACTAGCGGGAGGGCCAGATACGCAGTATTTT
CASSPGLAGGPDTQYF